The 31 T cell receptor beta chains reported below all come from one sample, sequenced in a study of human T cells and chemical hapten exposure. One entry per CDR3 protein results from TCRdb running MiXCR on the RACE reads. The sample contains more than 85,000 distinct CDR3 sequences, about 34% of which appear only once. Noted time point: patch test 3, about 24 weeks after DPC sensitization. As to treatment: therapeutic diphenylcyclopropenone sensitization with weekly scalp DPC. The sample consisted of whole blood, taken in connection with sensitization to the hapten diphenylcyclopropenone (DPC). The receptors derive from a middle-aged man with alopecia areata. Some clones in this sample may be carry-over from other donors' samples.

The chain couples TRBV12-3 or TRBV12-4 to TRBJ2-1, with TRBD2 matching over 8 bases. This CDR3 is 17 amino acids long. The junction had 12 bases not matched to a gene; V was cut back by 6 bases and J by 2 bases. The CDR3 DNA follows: TGTGCCAGCAGCCCTGAGGGTGGTAGCGGGGCCTACAATGAGCAGTTCTTC. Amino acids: CASSPEGGSGAYNEQFF.

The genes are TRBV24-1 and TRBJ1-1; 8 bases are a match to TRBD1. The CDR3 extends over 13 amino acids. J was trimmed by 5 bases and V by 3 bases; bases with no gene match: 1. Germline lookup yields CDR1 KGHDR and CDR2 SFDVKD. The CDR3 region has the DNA TGTGCCACCAGTGATCGGACAGGGACTGAAGCTTTCTTT. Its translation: CATSDRTGTEAFF.

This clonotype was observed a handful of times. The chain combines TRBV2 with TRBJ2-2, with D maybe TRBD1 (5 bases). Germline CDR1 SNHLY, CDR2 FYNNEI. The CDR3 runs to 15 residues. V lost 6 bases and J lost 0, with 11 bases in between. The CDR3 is CASSARTTNTGELFF. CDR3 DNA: TGTGCCAGCAGCGCCCGGACAACGAACACCGGGGAGCTGTTTTTT.

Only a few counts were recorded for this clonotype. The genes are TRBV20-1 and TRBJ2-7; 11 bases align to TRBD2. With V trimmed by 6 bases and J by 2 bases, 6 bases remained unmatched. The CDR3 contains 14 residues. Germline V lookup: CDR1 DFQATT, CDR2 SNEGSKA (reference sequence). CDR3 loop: CSAPLAGGAYEQYF. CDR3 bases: TGCAGTGCCCCGCTAGCGGGGGGCGCCTACGAGCAGTACTTC.

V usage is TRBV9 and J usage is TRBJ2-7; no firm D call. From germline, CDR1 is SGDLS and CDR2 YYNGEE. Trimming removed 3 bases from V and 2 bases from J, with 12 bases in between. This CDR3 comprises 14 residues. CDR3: CASSERPATYEQYF. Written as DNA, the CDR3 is TGTGCCAGCAGCGAACGTCCAGCCACCTACGAGCAGTACTTC. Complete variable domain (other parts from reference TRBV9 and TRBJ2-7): DSGVTQTPKHLITATGQRVTLRCSPRSGDLSVYWYQQSLDQGLQFLIQYYNGEERAKGNILERFSAQQFPDLHSELNLSSLELGDSALYFCASSERPATYEQYFGPGTRLTVT.

The CDR3 loop is CASTWRAGQETQYF. CDR3 nucleotides: TGTGCCAGTACTTGGCGGGCGGGCCAAGAGACCCAGTACTTC. The chain joins TRBV7-2 to TRBJ2-5, with D perhaps TRBD2 (5 bases). The ends were cut back, 9 bases at V and 1 base at J, with 15 bases in the middle. CDR1 is SGHTA, CDR2 FQGNSA, per germline. CDR3 length: 14 residues.

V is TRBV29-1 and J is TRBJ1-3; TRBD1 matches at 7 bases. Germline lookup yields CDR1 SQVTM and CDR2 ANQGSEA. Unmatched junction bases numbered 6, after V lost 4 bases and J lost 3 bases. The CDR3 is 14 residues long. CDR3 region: CSVGGGSFGNTIYF. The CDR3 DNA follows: TGCAGCGTTGGAGGGGGCAGTTTTGGAAACACCATATATTTT.

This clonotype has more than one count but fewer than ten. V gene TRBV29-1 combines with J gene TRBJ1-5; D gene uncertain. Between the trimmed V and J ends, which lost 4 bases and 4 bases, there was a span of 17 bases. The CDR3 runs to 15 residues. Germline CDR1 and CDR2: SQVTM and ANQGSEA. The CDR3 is CSVGWSNGGNQPQHF. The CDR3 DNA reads TGCAGCGTTGGTTGGAGCAATGGAGGGAATCAGCCCCAGCATTTT.

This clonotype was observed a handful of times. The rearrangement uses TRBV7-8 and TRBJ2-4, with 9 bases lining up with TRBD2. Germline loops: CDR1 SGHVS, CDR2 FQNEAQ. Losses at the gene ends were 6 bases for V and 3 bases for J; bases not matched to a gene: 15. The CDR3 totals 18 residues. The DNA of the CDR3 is TGTGCCAGCAGGTTCCCTAGCGGGACCACCCTTGACAAAAACATTCAGTACTTC. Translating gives CASRFPSGTTLDKNIQYF.

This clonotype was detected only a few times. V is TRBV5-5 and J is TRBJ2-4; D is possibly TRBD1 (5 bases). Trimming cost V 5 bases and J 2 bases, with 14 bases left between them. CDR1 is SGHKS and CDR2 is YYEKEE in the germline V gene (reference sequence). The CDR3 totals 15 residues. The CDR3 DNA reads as TGTGCCAGCAGTCCAATGACAGCCTCCAAAAACATTCAGTACTTC. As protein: CASSPMTASKNIQYF.

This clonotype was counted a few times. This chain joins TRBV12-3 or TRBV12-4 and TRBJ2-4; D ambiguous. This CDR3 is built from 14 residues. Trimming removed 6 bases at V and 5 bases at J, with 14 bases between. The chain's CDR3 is CASSPSAPQNIQYF. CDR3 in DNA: TGTGCCAGCAGCCCGTCCGCACCCCAAAACATTCAGTACTTC.

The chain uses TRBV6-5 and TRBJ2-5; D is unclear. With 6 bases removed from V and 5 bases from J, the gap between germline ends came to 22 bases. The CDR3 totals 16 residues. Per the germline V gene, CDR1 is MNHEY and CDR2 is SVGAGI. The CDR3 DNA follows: TGTGCCAGCAGCCCCCCCCCCGGCCTTCTTAGTGAGACCCAGTACTTC. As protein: CASSPPPGLLSETQYF.

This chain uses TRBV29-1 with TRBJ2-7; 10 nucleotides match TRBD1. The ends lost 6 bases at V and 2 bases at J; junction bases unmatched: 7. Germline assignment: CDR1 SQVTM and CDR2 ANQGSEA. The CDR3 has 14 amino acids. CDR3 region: CSVARGTGAYEQYF. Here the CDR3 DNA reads TGCAGCGTCGCTCGTGGGACAGGGGCCTACGAGCAGTACTTC.

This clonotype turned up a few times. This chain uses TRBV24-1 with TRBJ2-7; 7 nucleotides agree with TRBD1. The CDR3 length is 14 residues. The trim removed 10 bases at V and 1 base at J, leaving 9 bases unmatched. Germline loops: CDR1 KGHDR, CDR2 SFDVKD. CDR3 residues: CATSRQGASYEQYV. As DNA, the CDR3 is TGTGCCACTTCGAGACAGGGCGCATCCTACGAGCAGTACGTC.

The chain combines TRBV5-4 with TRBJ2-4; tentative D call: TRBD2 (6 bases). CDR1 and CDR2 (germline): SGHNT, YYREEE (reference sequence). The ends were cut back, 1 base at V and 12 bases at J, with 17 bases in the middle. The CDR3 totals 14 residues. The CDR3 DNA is TGTGCCAGCAGCTTGCCCGAGGGACTCAGGAATCAGTACTTC. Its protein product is CASSLPEGLRNQYF.

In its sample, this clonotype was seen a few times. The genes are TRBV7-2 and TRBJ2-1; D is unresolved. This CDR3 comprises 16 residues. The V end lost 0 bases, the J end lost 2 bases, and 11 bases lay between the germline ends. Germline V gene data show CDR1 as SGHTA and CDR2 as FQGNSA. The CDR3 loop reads CASSLAPEGPYNEQFF. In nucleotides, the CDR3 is TGTGCCAGCAGCTTAGCGCCCGAAGGACCCTACAATGAGCAGTTCTTC.

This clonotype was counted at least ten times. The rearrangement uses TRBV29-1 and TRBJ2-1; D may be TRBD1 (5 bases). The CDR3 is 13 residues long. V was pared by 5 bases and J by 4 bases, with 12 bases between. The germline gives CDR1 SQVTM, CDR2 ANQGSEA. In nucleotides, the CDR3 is TGCAGCGTTTACTTCCAGGGTTACAATGAGCAGTTCTTC. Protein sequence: CSVYFQGYNEQFF.

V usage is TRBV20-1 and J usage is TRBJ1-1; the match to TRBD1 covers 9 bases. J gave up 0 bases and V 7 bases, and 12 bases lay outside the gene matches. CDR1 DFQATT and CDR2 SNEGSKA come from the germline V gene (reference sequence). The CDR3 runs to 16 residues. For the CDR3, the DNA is TGCAGTGTTACGAAACCGGGGACAGGGTTGAACACTGAAGCTTTCTTT. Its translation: CSVTKPGTGLNTEAFF.

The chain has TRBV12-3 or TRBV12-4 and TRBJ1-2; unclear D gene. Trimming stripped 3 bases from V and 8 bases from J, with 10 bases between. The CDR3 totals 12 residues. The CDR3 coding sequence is TGTGCCAGCAGTTTCAGTTCGGGGGGCTACACCTTC. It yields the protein CASSFSSGGYTF.

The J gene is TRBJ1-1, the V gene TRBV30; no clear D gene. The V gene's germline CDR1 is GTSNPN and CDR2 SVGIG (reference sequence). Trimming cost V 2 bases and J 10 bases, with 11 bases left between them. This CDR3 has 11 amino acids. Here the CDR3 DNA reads TGTGCCTGGAGTTCGGGCCGAAGAGCTTTCTTT. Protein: CAWSSGRRAFF.

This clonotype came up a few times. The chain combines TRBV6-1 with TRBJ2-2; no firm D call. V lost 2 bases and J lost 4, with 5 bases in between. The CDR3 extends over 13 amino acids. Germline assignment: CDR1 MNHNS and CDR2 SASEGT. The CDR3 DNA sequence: TGTGCCAGCAGTGAACTGGTCACCGGGGAGCTGTTTTTT. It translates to CASSELVTGELFF.

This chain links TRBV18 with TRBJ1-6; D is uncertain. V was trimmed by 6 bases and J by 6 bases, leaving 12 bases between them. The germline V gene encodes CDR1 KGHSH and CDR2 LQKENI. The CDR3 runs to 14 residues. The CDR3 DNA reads TGTGCCAGCTCCATAGACGGCAGTAATTCACCCCTCCACTTT. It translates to CASSIDGSNSPLHF.

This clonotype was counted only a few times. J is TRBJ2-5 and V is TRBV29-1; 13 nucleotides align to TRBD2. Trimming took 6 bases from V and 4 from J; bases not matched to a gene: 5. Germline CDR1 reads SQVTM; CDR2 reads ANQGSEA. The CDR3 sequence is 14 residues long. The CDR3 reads CSVLAGGGGETQYF. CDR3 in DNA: TGCAGCGTACTAGCGGGAGGGGGGGGAGAGACCCAGTACTTC.

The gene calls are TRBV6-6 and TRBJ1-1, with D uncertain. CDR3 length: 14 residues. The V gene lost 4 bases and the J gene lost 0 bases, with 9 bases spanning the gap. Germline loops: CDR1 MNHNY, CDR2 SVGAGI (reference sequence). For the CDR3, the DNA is TGTGCCAGCAGTTTCCCCGTCCTGAACACTGAAGCTTTCTTT. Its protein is CASSFPVLNTEAFF.

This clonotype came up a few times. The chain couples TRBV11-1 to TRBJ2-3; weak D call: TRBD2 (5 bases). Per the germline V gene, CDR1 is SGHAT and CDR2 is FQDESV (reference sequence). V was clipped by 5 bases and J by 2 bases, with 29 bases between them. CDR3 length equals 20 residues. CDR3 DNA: TGTGCCAGCAGCAGATCCCAAAGGAGGTTACCGAGAACTTACACAGATACGCAGTATTTT. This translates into CASSRSQRRLPRTYTDTQYF.

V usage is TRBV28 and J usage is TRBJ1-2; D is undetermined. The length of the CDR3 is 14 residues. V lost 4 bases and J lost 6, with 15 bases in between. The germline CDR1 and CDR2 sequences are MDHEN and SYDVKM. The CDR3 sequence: CASSSLPRTHGYTF. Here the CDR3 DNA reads TGTGCCAGCAGTTCTCTCCCCAGGACCCATGGCTACACCTTC.

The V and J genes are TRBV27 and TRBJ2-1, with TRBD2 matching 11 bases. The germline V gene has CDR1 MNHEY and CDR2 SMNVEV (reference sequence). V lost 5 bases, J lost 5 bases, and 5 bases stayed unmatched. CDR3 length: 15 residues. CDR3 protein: CASSPLAGGHNEQFF. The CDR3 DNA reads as TGTGCCAGCAGTCCCCTAGCGGGGGGACACAATGAGCAGTTCTTC.

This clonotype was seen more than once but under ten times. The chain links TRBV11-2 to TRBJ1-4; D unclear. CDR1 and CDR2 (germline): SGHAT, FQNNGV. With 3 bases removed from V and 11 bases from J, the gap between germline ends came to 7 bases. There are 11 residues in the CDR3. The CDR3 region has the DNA TGTGCCAGCAGCTTGCCCACGAAACTGTTTTTT. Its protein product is CASSLPTKLFF.

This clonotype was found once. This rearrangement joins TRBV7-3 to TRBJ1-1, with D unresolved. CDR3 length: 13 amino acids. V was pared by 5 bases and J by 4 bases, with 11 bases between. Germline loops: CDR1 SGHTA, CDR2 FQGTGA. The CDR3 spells CASSGVVTTEAFF. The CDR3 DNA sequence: TGTGCCAGCAGCGGTGTGGTTACCACTGAAGCTTTCTTT.

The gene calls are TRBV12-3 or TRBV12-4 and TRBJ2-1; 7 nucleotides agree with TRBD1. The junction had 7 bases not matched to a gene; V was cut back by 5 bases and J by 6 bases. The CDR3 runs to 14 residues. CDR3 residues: CASSGRDRFNEQFF. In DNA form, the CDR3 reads TGTGCCAGCAGTGGCCGGGACAGATTCAATGAGCAGTTCTTC.

The CDR3 here is CASSYSTAYYGYTF. In nucleotides, the CDR3 is TGTGCCAGCAGTTACTCGACAGCGTACTATGGCTACACCTTC. V usage is TRBV6-2 or TRBV6-3 and J usage is TRBJ1-2; weak D call: TRBD1 (5 bases). The germline CDR1 and CDR2 sequences are MNHEY and SVGEGT. CDR3 length equals 14 residues. The germline V and J ends were trimmed by 0 bases and 3 bases, with 8 bases remaining between them.